These 18 T cell receptor beta chains originate from one sample sequenced in a study of blood T cell repertoires in COVID-19. Repertoires were generated with immunoSEQ multiplex PCR, while TCRdb's copy carries only in-frame clones and drops some. This sample has about 150,000 clones, with 70% to 85% found just once. The sequencing sample was made of peripheral blood. The receptors were gathered from a woman between 55 and 75 years old with acute or convalescent COVID-19.

This chain connects TRBV3-1 (or the pseudogene TRBV3-2) to TRBJ1-1; tentatively, D is TRBD1 (6 bases). The CDR3 length is 14 residues. The germline V gene has CDR1 LGHDT and CDR2 YNNKEL (reference sequence). V was shortened by 2 bases and J by 6 bases, with 13 bases between the two germline ends. CDR3 sequence reads: CASSQPNRVPEAFF. In DNA form, the CDR3 reads TGTGCCAGCAGCCAACCTAACAGGGTGCCTGAAGCTTTCTTT.

The chain combines TRBV3-1 (or the pseudogene TRBV3-2) with TRBJ2-3; the D gene is possibly TRBD2 (6 bases). V dropped 2 bases and J dropped 5 bases, with 14 bases sitting between them. This CDR3 contains 15 residues. Germline assignment: CDR1 LGHDT and CDR2 YNNKEL (reference sequence). The CDR3 loop is CASSQSAGWGDTQYF. For the CDR3, the DNA is TGTGCCAGCAGCCAATCCGCGGGGTGGGGAGATACGCAGTATTTT.

V is TRBV5-1 and J is TRBJ2-5; a possible D gene is TRBD2 (6 bases). In germline, CDR1 is SGHRS, CDR2 YFSETQ. V lost 5 bases, J lost 2 bases, and 16 bases lay in between. CDR3 length: 15 amino acids. CDR3 amino acids: CASSQDVGTQETQYF. The DNA for the CDR3 is TGCGCCAGCAGTCAAGATGTCGGGACTCAAGAGACCCAGTACTTC.

As regards this clone: A junction boundary mismatches the germline segment, possibly from a read error. The chain joins TRBV24-1 to TRBJ1-1; a possible D gene is TRBD1 (6 bases). CDR1 KGHDR and CDR2 SFDVKD come from the germline V gene. CDR3 length: 15 amino acids. DNA for the CDR3: TGTGCCACCAGTGACCCAAGGACAGTACCCACTAAAGCTTTCTTT. This encodes CATSDPRTVPTKAFF.

The genes are TRBV19 and TRBJ1-1; D is perhaps TRBD1 (6 bases). The CDR3 spans 14 residues. Germline CDR1 is LNHDA and CDR2 is SQIVND (reference sequence). V was pared by 7 bases and J by 4 bases, with 16 bases between. Here the CDR3 DNA reads TGTGCCAGTATCCTTCGGGGGGGGCCCACTGAAGCTTTCTTT. This sequence encodes CASILRGGPTEAFF.

Turning to this clone: This may come from a read error, since a much larger clone is one base off. Additional DNA sequences in this sample encode the identical CDR3. The V call is TRBV27, the J call TRBJ1-5; the D gene is possibly TRBD1 (6 bases). CDR3 length: 15 residues. Trimming removed 6 bases at V and 0 bases at J, with 12 bases between. Per the germline V gene, CDR1 is MNHEY and CDR2 is SMNVEV (reference sequence). The CDR3 nucleotides are TGTGCCAGCAGGGGTGGACAGATTAGCAATCAGCCCCAGCATTTT. As protein: CASRGGQISNQPQHF.

The chain is built from TRBV11-1 and TRBJ2-3, with 7 bases fitting TRBD2. V lost 5 bases to trimming and J lost 6 bases; unmatched junction nucleotides: 11. The CDR3 contains 15 residues. CDR1 is SGHAT and CDR2 is FQDESV in the germline V gene (reference sequence). In DNA, the CDR3 is TGTGCCAGCAGCGTTCTTCGGGGGGTCTTGGATACGCAGTATTTT. Translated, it gives CASSVLRGVLDTQYF.

The rearrangement links TRBV5-1 to TRBJ1-2, with 9 bases fitting TRBD1. CDR1 and CDR2 (germline): SGHRS, YFSETQ. CDR3 length: 16 residues. Unmatched junction bases numbered 12, after V lost 2 bases and J lost 7 bases. CDR3 DNA sequence: TGCGCCAGCAGCTTCGGACAGGGGATGCTACTTAGTGGCTACACCTTC. Protein product: CASSFGQGMLLSGYTF. Full variable domain (remainder filled in from reference TRBV5-1 and TRBJ1-2): KAGVTQTPRYLIKTRGQQVTLSCSPISGHRSVSWYQQTPGQGLQFLFEYFSETQRNKGNFPGRFSGRQFSNSRSEMNVSTLELGDSALYLCASSFGQGMLLSGYTFGSGTRLTVV.

This chain uses TRBV5-6 with TRBJ2-7, with no clear D. The CDR3 has 12 amino acids. Germline V gene lookup returns CDR1 SGHDT and CDR2 YYEEEE. Deletions cut 2 bases from V and 6 bases from J, with 9 bases between. CDR3 loop: CASSLVFSEQYF. The CDR3 region has the DNA TGTGCCAGCAGCTTAGTCTTTAGCGAGCAGTACTTC.

V and J are TRBV5-5 and TRBJ1-2; D remains ambiguous. Trimming removed 5 bases at V and 1 base at J, with 18 bases between. The CDR3 sequence is 16 residues long. Germline V gene sequence: CDR1 SGHKS, CDR2 YYEKEE (reference sequence). This CDR3 is CASSPNQSGRNYGYTF. The CDR3 bases are TGTGCCAGCAGTCCCAATCAAAGCGGGCGTAACTATGGCTACACCTTC.

V usage is TRBV18 and J usage is TRBJ1-2, with 7 nucleotides matching TRBD1. Germline assignment: CDR1 KGHSH and CDR2 LQKENI. The CDR3 has 16 residues. V trimming: 5 bases; J trimming: 0 bases; junction bases outside the gene matches: 9. The chain's CDR3 is CASSSAHGQANYGYTF. The CDR3 nucleotides read TGTGCCAGCTCATCCGCACATGGACAGGCTAACTATGGCTACACCTTC. Using reference TRBV18 and TRBJ1-2 for the parts outside the CDR3, the full variable domain is NAGVMQNPRHLVRRRGQEARLRCSPMKGHSHVYWYRQLPEEGLKFMVYLQKENIIDESGMPKERFSAEFPKEGPSILRIQQVVRGDSAAYFCASSSAHGQANYGYTFGSGTRLTVV.

The V call is TRBV7-9, the J call TRBJ1-1; D is perhaps TRBD1 (6 bases). CDR3 length: 13 amino acids. Germline V CDR1 and CDR2: SEHNR, FQNEAQ (reference sequence). The V end was cut by 6 bases, the J end by 1 base, with 9 bases between. The CDR3 protein is CASRLQGNTEAFF. CDR3 coding DNA: TGTGCCAGCAGGCTACAGGGGAACACTGAAGCTTTCTTT. The full variable domain, rest sourced from reference TRBV7-9 and TRBJ1-1, is DTGVSQNPRHKITKRGQNVTFRCDPISEHNRLYWYRQTLGQGPEFLTYFQNEAQLEKSRLLSDRFSAERPKGSFSTLEIQRTEQGDSAMYLCASRLQGNTEAFFGQGTRLTVV.

V usage is TRBV7-3 and J usage is TRBJ1-2, with 7 bases matching TRBD1. CDR1 SGHTA and CDR2 FQGTGA come from the germline V gene. The CDR3 has 12 residues. With V trimmed by 5 bases and J by 8 bases, 5 bases remained unmatched. In nucleotides, the CDR3 is TGTGCCAGCAGCGGTCGACAGGGAGGCTACACCTTC. This sequence encodes CASSGRQGGYTF. Looking up the rest from reference TRBV7-3 and TRBJ1-2 gives the full variable domain: GAGVSQTPSNKVTEKGKYVELRCDPISGHTALYWYRQSLGQGPEFLIYFQGTGAADDSGLPNDRFFAVRPEGSVSTLKIQRTERGDSAVYLCASSGRQGGYTFGSGTRLTVV.

The chain is built from TRBV7-3 and TRBJ2-6, with 11 bases aligning to TRBD1. The CDR3 is 17 residues long. Losses at the gene ends were 4 bases for V and 3 bases for J; bases not matched to a gene: 5. CDR1 is SGHTA and CDR2 is FQGTGA in the germline V gene. As DNA, the CDR3 is TGTGCCAGCAGCTCAAAGGGACAGGGGGTTGGGGCCAACGTCCTGACTTTC. Protein sequence: CASSSKGQGVGANVLTF.

This chain uses TRBV6-5 with TRBJ1-2; 7 bases are shared with TRBD1. The trim removed 5 bases at V and 0 bases at J, leaving 6 bases unmatched. This CDR3 has 15 residues. Per germline, CDR1 MNHEY and CDR2 SVGAGI. The CDR3, as DNA: TGTGCCAGCAGTAGCACAGGGACAGCTAACTATGGCTACACCTTC. Protein sequence: CASSSTGTANYGYTF.

V and J are TRBV15 and TRBJ1-2, with 7 bases lining up with TRBD1. Germline loops: CDR1 LNHNV, CDR2 YYDKDF (reference sequence). The CDR3 spans 16 residues. The trim removed 0 bases at V and 8 bases at J, leaving 12 bases unmatched. The CDR3 is CATSRDRGRWPSGYTF. CDR3 DNA sequence: TGTGCCACCAGCAGAGATAGGGGGCGCTGGCCAAGCGGCTACACCTTC.

The rearrangement links TRBV6-5 to TRBJ1-1; tentative D call: TRBD1 (6 bases). The CDR3 totals 14 residues. Germline CDR1 and CDR2: MNHEY and SVGAGI. Trimming took 6 bases from V and 1 from J, leaving 12 bases between them. CDR3 in DNA: TGTGCCAGCAGACCGGGACACAAGAACACTGAAGCTTTCTTT. Protein product: CASRPGHKNTEAFF.

The chain is built from TRBV28 and TRBJ1-2; 7 bases match TRBD1. J was trimmed by 4 bases and V by 5 bases; bases with no gene match: 7. The V gene's germline CDR1 is MDHEN and CDR2 SYDVKM. CDR3 length: 14 residues. CDR3 protein: CASSPGQDRYGYTF. CDR3 DNA: TGTGCCAGCAGTCCAGGACAGGACCGCTATGGCTACACCTTC.